The sequence of this T cell receptor beta chain was determined in a study of radiation and T cells in renal cell carcinoma. Time point specified: blood 4 weeks post-SBRT, at nephrectomy. As for treatment: 15 Gy SBRT to primary tumor, nephrectomy 4 weeks later. Nephrectomy followed 15 Gy stereotactic body radiation by 4 weeks. The CDR3 covers 13 residues. Germline CDR1 SGHDT, CDR2 YYEEEE. V was pared by 0 bases and J by 4 bases, with 5 bases between. The table came from immunoSEQ multiplex PCR; TCRdb's copy has only in-frame clones and leaves some out. Of approximately 170,000 clones listed, 88% are singletons.

The chain employs TRBV5-6 and TRBJ1-3, with D unresolved. The sequencing used blood, collected from a patient whose treatment included radiotherapy and nephrectomy. The clonotype originates from a woman between 50 and 59 years old with renal cell carcinoma. The CDR3 region has the DNA TGTGCCAGCAGCTTGGCTGGAGGAAACACCATATATTTT. This sequence encodes CASSLAGGNTIYF.